This TCR beta chain was identified during a study of blood T cell repertoires in COVID-19. Looking at the study overall: Samples came from the United States, Italy and Spain, spanning acute and convalescent COVID-19. Sources were T cells, B-cell-depleted T cells, or PBMCs; the material itself was cDNA or gDNA.

Per the germline V gene, CDR1 is LNHDA and CDR2 is SQIVND (reference sequence). This CDR3 has 14 amino acids. V lost 4 bases, J lost 10 bases, and 14 bases lay in between. This clone was detected only a few times. Original data processing: Estimation of nucleated cell counts relied on the amplification of reference gene primers. Produced via immunoSEQ multiplex PCR; TCRdb's table is partial and in-frame only. D and trimming come from the DNA, and the V and J calls and clone size come from that table. The repertoire includes approximately 670,000 clones, just under 90% of them detected once, and over 0.2% sits in the top ten.

The sample consisted of peripheral blood. V is TRBV19 and J is TRBJ1-6; D unresolved. The TCR originated in a woman aged 18-29 years with acute or convalescent COVID-19. CDR3 in amino acids: CASSTGVLGSPLHF. The CDR3 DNA sequence: TGTGCCAGTAGTACGGGTGTGCTAGGATCACCCCTCCACTTT.